This T cell receptor (beta chain) was captured by sequencing in a study of control samples from healthy donors and cancer patients. Germline V gene lookup returns CDR1 MDHEN and CDR2 SYDVKM. The CDR3 length is 13 residues. The ends were cut back, 6 bases at V and 5 bases at J, with 13 bases in the middle. Produced via immunoSEQ multiplex PCR; TCRdb's table is partial and in-frame only. Of 30,000 to 40,000 clones listed, 85% to 90% are singletons. The source material was PBMCs. The rearrangement joins TRBV28 to TRBJ1-2; D call uncertain. The origin of this receptor is a woman between 40 and 55 years old with lung cancer. CDR3 DNA sequence: TGTGCCAGCAGCCCCCGGCCACGGTATGGCTACACCTTC. It codes for CASSPRPRYGYTF.